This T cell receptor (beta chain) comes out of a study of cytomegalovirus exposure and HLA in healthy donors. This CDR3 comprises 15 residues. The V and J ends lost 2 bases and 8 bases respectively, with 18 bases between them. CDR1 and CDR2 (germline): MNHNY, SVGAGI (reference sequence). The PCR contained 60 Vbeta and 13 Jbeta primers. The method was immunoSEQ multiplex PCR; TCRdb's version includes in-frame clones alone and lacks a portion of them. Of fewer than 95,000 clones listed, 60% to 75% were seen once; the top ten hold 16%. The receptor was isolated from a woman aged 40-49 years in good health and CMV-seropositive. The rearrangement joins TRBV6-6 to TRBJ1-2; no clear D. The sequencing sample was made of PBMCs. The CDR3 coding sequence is TGTGCCAGCAGTTACGGTCCCAGGCTTCCGGTAGGCTACACCTTC. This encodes CASSYGPRLPVGYTF.